The clone carrying this T cell receptor (beta chain) was seen repeatedly, ten times or more. This sample was included in a study of T cells in Graves' hyperthyroidism and ophthalmopathy. The CDR3 length is 15 residues. Germline V CDR1 and CDR2: DFQATT, SNEGSKA (reference sequence). V dropped 4 bases and J dropped 2; count of bases not matched to a gene: 6. Participants, patients aged 18 to 65, had newly diagnosed hyperthyroidism with a duration under 2 months. Researchers took RNA transcripts and amplified the TCR beta CDR3 regions from them. The study used the HTBI primer set for a first-round RT-PCR of the TCR CDR3. MiXCR, run by TCRdb on the multiplex PCR reads, gives a single entry per CDR3 protein. Of a few hundred thousand distinct CDR3 sequences listed, 13% to 15% are singletons.

The chain couples TRBV20-1 to TRBJ2-1; 9 bases align to TRBD2. The sequenced sample consisted of blood. The receptor's source is a young woman with Graves' hyperthyroidism. CDR3 loop: CSAKVGGRAYNEQFF. The CDR3 DNA reads as TGCAGTGCTAAGGTGGGCGGGAGGGCCTACAATGAGCAGTTCTTC.